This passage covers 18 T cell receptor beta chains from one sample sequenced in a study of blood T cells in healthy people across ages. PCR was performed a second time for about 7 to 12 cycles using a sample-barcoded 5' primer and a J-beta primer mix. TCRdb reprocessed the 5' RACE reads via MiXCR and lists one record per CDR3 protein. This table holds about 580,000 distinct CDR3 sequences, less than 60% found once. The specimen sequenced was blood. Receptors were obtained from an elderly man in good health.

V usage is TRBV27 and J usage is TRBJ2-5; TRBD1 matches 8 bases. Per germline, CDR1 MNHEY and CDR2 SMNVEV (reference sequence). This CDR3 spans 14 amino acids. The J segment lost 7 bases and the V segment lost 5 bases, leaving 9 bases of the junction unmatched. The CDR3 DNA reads TGTGCCAGCAGTCCCCAGACAGGGGTGACGACCCAGTACTTC. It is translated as CASSPQTGVTTQYF.

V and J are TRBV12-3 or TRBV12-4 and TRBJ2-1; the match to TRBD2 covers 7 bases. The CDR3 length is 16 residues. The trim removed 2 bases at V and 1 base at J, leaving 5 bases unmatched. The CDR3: CASSLPPAGSYNEQFF. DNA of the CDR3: TGTGCCAGCAGTTTACCCCCAGCGGGGTCCTACAATGAGCAGTTCTTC.

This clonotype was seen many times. In DNA form, the CDR3 reads TGTGCCAGCAGCCCTAACACCGGGGAGCTGTTTTTT. Encoded protein: CASSPNTGELFF. The chain couples TRBV9 to TRBJ2-2; no clear D. The CDR3 extends over 12 amino acids. V lost 4 bases, J lost 2 bases, and 3 bases lay in between. Germline CDR1 reads SGDLS; CDR2 reads YYNGEE. Complete variable domain (other parts from reference TRBV9 and TRBJ2-2): DSGVTQTPKHLITATGQRVTLRCSPRSGDLSVYWYQQSLDQGLQFLIQYYNGEERAKGNILERFSAQQFPDLHSELNLSSLELGDSALYFCASSPNTGELFFGEGSRLTVL.

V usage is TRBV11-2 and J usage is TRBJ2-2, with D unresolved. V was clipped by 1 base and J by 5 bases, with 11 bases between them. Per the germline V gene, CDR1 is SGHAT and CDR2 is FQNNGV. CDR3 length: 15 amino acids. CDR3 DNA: TGTGCCAGCAGCTTAGGTGCGGCCTCGACCGGGGAGCTGTTTTTT. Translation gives CASSLGAASTGELFF.

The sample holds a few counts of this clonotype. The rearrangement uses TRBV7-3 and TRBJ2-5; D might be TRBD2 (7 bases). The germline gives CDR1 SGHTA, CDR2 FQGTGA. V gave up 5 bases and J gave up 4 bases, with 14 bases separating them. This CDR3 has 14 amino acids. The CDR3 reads CASSRTGRGETQYF. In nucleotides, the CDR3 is TGTGCCAGCAGCCGAACAGGGAGGGGAGAGACCCAGTACTTC.

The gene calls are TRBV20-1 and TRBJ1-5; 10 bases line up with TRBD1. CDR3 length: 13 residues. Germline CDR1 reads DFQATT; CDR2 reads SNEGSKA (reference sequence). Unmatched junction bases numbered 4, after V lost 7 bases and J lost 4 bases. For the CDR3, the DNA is TGCAGTGTGCAGGGACAGGGGAATCAGCCCCAGCATTTT. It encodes CSVQGQGNQPQHF.

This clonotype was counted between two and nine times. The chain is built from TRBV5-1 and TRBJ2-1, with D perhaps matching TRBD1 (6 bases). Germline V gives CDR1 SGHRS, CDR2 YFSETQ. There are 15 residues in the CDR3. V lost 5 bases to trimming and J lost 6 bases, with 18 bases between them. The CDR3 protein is CASRQTGPNSNEQFF. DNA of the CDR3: TGCGCCAGCAGACAGACAGGTCCGAATAGCAATGAGCAGTTCTTC.

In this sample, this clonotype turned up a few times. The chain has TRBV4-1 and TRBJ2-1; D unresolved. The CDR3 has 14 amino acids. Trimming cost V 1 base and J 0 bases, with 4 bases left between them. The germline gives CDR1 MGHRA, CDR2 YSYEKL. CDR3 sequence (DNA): TGCGCCAGCAGCCAAGGCAACTCCTACAATGAGCAGTTCTTC. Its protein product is CASSQGNSYNEQFF.

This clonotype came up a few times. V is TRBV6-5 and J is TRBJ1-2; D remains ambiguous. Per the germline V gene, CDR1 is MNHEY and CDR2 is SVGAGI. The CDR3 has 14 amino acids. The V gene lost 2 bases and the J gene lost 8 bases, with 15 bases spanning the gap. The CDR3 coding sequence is TGTGCCAGCAGTTACGGAGGGAACGCGAACGGCTACACCTTC. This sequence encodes CASSYGGNANGYTF.

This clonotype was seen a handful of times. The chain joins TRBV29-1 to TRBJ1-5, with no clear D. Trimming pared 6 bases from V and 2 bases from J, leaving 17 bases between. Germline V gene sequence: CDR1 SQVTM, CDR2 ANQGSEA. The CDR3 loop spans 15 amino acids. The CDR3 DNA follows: TGCAGCGTCGCCCTCTCCGCGTCAGGCAATCAGCCCCAGCATTTT. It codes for CSVALSASGNQPQHF.

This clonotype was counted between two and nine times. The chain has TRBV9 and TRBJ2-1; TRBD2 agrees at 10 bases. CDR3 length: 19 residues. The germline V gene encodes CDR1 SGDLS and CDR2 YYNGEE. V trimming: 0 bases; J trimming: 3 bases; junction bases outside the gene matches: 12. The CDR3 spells CASSVEGEGLASIYNEQFF. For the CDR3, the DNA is TGTGCCAGCAGCGTAGAGGGTGAGGGACTAGCGAGTATCTACAATGAGCAGTTCTTC.

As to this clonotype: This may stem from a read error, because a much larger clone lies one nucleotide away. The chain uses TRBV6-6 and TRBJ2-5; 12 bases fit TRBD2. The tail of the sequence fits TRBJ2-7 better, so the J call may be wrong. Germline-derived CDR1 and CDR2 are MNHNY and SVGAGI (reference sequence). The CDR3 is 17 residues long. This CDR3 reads CASSYAKTSGRAYEQYF. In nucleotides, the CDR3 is TGTGCCAGCAGTTACGCGAAGACTAGCGGGAGAGCCTACGAGCAGTACTTC.

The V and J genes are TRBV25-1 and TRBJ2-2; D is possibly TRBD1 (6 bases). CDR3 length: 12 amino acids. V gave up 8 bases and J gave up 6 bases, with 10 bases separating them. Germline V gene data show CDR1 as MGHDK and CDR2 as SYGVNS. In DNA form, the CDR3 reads TGTGCCAGCTCTTGGGGGCCCGGGGAGCTGTTTTTT. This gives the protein CASSWGPGELFF.

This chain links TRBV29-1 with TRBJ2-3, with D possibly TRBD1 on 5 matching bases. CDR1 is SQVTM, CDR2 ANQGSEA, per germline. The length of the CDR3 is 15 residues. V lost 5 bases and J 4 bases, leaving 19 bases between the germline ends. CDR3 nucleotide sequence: TGCAGCGTTTCCCGGACAAGGGCTGGCGCAGATACGCAGTATTTT. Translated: CSVSRTRAGADTQYF.

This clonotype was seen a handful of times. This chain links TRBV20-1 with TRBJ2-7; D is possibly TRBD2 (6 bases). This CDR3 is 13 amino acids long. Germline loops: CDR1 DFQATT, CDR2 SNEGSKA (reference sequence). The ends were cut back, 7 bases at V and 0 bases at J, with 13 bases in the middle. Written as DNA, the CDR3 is TGCAGTGATCAAGCGGAGGGCTCCTACGAGCAGTACTTC. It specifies CSDQAEGSYEQYF.

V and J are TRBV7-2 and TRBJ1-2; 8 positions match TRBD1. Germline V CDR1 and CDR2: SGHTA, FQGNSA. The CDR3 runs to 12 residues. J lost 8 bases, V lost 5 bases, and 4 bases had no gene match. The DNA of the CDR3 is TGTGCCAGCAGCGACAGGGGATACGGCTACACCTTC. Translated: CASSDRGYGYTF.

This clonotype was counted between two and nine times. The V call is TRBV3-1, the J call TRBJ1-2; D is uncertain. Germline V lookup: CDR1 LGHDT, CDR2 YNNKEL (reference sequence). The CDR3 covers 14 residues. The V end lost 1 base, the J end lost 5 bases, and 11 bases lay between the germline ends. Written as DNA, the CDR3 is TGTGCCAGCAGCCAAGGCAGTAATTATTATGGCTACACCTTC. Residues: CASSQGSNYYGYTF.

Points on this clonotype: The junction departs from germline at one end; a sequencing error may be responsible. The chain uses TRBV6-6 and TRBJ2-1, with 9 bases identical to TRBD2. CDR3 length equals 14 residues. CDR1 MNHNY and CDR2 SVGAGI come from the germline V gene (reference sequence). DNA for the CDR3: TGTGCCAGCAGTCCACGGACTAGCGTGGATGAGCAGGTCTTC. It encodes CASSPRTSVDEQVF.